These T cell receptor beta chains were read from a single sample in a study of shared clonotypes between healthy human individuals. Clones were sequenced by immunoSEQ multiplex PCR, and TCRdb holds only the in-frame ones, with some missing. The data show some 2.1 million clones, about 95% seen once. Sequenced material: naive CD8+ T cells sorted from blood. The receptor source for this set is a man aged 18 to 29 in good health. The CDR3 runs from the conserved cysteine through the conserved F or W. D genes are given only for firm matches. Rows may omit the clone size; those that give it use once, few, many or a size class.

V gene	clone size	D gene	J gene	CDR3 DNA	CDR3 protein
TRBV5-6	NA	NA	TRBJ2-7	TGTGCCAGCAGCTTGGCCGGGACAACCTCCTACGAGCAGTACTTC	CASSLAGTTSYEQYF
TRBV6-1	NA	TRBD2	TRBJ2-7	TGTGCCAGCAGTGATTCTAGCGGGAGTATCTTCTACGAGCAGTACTTC	CASSDSSGSIFYEQYF
TRBV13	NA	NA	TRBJ2-1	TGTGCCAGCAGCTTCGGGACTTCCGAGCAGTTCTTC	CASSFGTSEQFF
TRBV11-3	NA	NA	TRBJ2-7	TGTGCCAGCAGCGAAGGGGTAGGCTACGAGCAGTACTTC	CASSEGVGYEQYF
TRBV11-2	NA	NA	TRBJ1-4	TGTGCCAGCAGCTTAGATCCGGGGGGCCCGCGAGAAAAACTGTTTTTT	CASSLDPGGPREKLFF
TRBV5-1	NA	TRBD1	TRBJ2-5	TGCGCCAGCAGCTTGGCCGGGACAGGGTCGTTACAAGAGACCCAGTACTTC	CASSLAGTGSLQETQYF
TRBV2	NA	TRBD1	TRBJ2-7	TGTGCCAGCAGTGACCCGGGACAGGGTACGGTTTACGAGCAGTACTTC	CASSDPGQGTVYEQYF
TRBV13	NA	NA	TRBJ2-3	TGTGCCAGCAGCAACCGGGACCACCTCCATACGCAGTATTTT	CASSNRDHLHTQYF
TRBV4-1	NA	TRBD2	TRBJ2-3	TGCGCCAGCAGCCAGGCGGGGGGTACAGATACGCAGTATTTT	CASSQAGGTDTQYF
TRBV6-1	NA	NA	TRBJ1-1	TGTGCCAGCAGTGAATCTGTTGATGAAGCTTTCTTT	CASSESVDEAFF
TRBV10-3	NA	NA	TRBJ1-1	TGTGCCATCAGTGAGTCGAAGGGATCCACTGAAGCTTTCTTT	CAISESKGSTEAFF
TRBV6-1	NA	NA	TRBJ1-2	TGTGCCAGCAGTGAAACGGGGAATGGCTACACCTTC	CASSETGNGYTF
TRBV16	NA	NA	TRBJ2-7	TGTGCCAGCAGCCAATCGGGAACAATCTACGAGCAGTACTTC	CASSQSGTIYEQYF
TRBV27	NA	NA	TRBJ1-5	TGTGCCAGCAGTTCCGGGAATCAGCCCCAGCATTTT	CASSSGNQPQHF
TRBV7-9	once	TRBD2	TRBJ2-1	TGTGCCAGCAGCTATAGCGGGGACACCTACAATGAGCAGTTCTTC	CASSYSGDTYNEQFF
TRBV7-9	NA	NA	TRBJ2-4	TGTGCCAGCAGCTCGTCGACAGATCTAGCCAAAAACATTCAGTACTTC	CASSSSTDLAKNIQYF
TRBV7-9	NA	NA	TRBJ1-1	TGTGCCAGCAGCTTAGTTGGGGGCGGGAGCACTGAAGCTTTCTTT	CASSLVGGGSTEAFF
TRBV5-1	NA	NA	TRBJ1-1	TGCGCCAGCAGCTTGGCAGGACCGAACACTGAAGCTTTCTTT	CASSLAGPNTEAFF
TRBV5-4	NA	TRBD1	TRBJ2-1	TGTGCCAGCAGCAAGGACAGGGACTACAATGAGCAGTTCTTC	CASSKDRDYNEQFF
TRBV4-2	NA	NA	TRBJ1-1	TGTGCCAGCAGCCGCGAACAGTTGAACACTGAAGCTTTCTTT	CASSREQLNTEAFF
TRBV5-1	NA	NA	TRBJ2-1	TGCGCCAGCAGCTTGGTTGGCGGGGCGAGCTCCTACAATGAGCAGTTCTTC	CASSLVGGASSYNEQFF
TRBV6-1	NA	NA	TRBJ1-2	TGTGCCAGCAGTGAAGTAGGGGGCTATGGCTACACCTTC	CASSEVGGYGYTF
TRBV19	NA	NA	TRBJ2-7	TGTGCCAGTAGTTTTGGGAGCAACTACGAGCAGTACTTC	CASSFGSNYEQYF
TRBV7-9	NA	NA	TRBJ1-6	TGTGCCAGCACCCCTTATAATTCACCCCTCCACTTT	CASTPYNSPLHF
TRBV19	NA	NA	TRBJ2-7	TGTGCCACTACCGGGACGGAGCTTACGACGCAGTACTTC	CATTGTELTTQYF
TRBV27	NA	NA	TRBJ1-1	TGTGCCAGCAGTTTACTCGGGTATGGTGAAGCTTTCTTT	CASSLLGYGEAFF
TRBV11-2	NA	NA	TRBJ2-5	TGTGCCAGCAGCTTGGAAAGCCAGACCCAGTACTTC	CASSLESQTQYF
TRBV2	NA	NA	TRBJ2-3	TGTGCCAGCATTGGGGGGACGCAGTATTTT	CASIGGTQYF
TRBV7-9	NA	NA	TRBJ2-1	TGTGCCAGCAGCTTAGCGCTAATTGGCGGGGTATACAATGAGCAGTTCTTC	CASSLALIGGVYNEQFF
TRBV29-1	NA	TRBD1	TRBJ2-7	TGCAGCGTTCGGACAGGCAGCTCCTACGAGCAGTACTTC	CSVRTGSSYEQYF
TRBV7-2	NA	NA	TRBJ2-7	TGTGCCAGCACCCCCGGTTATGGGGGCCTCTACGAGCAGTACTTC	CASTPGYGGLYEQYF
TRBV7-9	NA	NA	TRBJ1-4	TGTGCCAGCAGTTCTGCGAACGGGGGCTATGAAAAACTGTTTTTT	CASSSANGGYEKLFF
TRBV6-6	NA	NA	TRBJ2-2	TGTGCCAGCAGTTACTCGGGGGAGTACACCGGGGAGCTGTTTTTT	CASSYSGEYTGELFF
TRBV6-1	NA	NA	TRBJ2-5	TGTGCCAGCAGTTCAGATTTTCAAGAGACCCAGTACTTC	CASSSDFQETQYF
TRBV7-9	NA	TRBD1	TRBJ2-1	TGTGCCAGCAGCTTAGGACAGGGGGTACACAATGAGCAGTTCTTC	CASSLGQGVHNEQFF
TRBV11-2	NA	NA	TRBJ2-3	TGTGCCAGCAGCTTCCCGTGGGGGGTCACAGATACGCAGTATTTT	CASSFPWGVTDTQYF
TRBV30	NA	TRBD1	TRBJ2-7	TGTGCCTGGAGGTCCGGGACAGGGGATGGCGAGCAGTACTTC	CAWRSGTGDGEQYF
TRBV27	NA	TRBD2	TRBJ2-7	TGTGCCAGCAGTCTTAGCGGGAGGGTCGAGCAGTACTTC	CASSLSGRVEQYF
TRBV29-1	once	NA	TRBJ1-2	TGCAGCGGTCTAACCGACGGGAACCTCTATGGCTACACCTTC	CSGLTDGNLYGYTF
TRBV9	few	NA	TRBJ1-2	TGTGCCAGCAGCGGTAGGCCTCAAGCTAACTATGGCTACACCTTC	CASSGRPQANYGYTF
TRBV15	NA	NA	TRBJ2-5	TGTGCCACTGCCAAGACGGGAGAGACACAGTACTTC	CATAKTGETQYF
TRBV19	once	NA	TRBJ2-7	TGTGCCAGTAGTATTTGGCGGGACAGCTCCTACGAGCAGTACTTC	CASSIWRDSSYEQYF
TRBV5-4	NA	TRBD1	TRBJ1-2	TGTGCCAGCAGCTTGGGGCCAGGGGGCAATGCCTTCTATGGCTACACCTTC	CASSLGPGGNAFYGYTF
TRBV27	NA	TRBD2	TRBJ2-3	TGTGCCAGCAGTTTAATATTGGCGGGGGGGCGTAGAGATACGCAGTATTTT	CASSLILAGGRRDTQYF
TRBV6-6	NA	NA	TRBJ1-5	TGTGCCAGCAGTTCCCTAGATCAAAATCAGCCCCAGCATTTT	CASSSLDQNQPQHF
TRBV13	NA	TRBD1	TRBJ1-3	TGTGCCAGCACCGACGCCCCAGGGGGCTATGGAAACACCATATATTTT	CASTDAPGGYGNTIYF
TRBV30	NA	NA	TRBJ1-1	TGTGCCTGGCTACGAAACACTGAAGCTTTCTTT	CAWLRNTEAFF
TRBV7-9	NA	NA	TRBJ1-3	TGTGCCAGCAGCTTACCGGGCTCTGGAAACACCATATATTTT	CASSLPGSGNTIYF
TRBV6-5	NA	NA	TRBJ2-7	TGTGCCAGCAGCTTGAGTCTTGACAACATCTACGAGCAGTACTTC	CASSLSLDNIYEQYF
TRBV7-9	once	TRBD2	TRBJ2-5	TGTGCGGGAGGGAGCCCGGGAAAAGAGACCCAGTACTTC	CAGGSPGKETQYF
TRBV13	NA	TRBD1	TRBJ1-1	TGTGCCAGCAGCTCCCAGGACAGGGGTTTAGCTGAAGCTTTCTTT	CASSSQDRGLAEAFF
TRBV6-5	NA	NA	TRBJ2-1	TGTGCCAGCGGGCGGACTAACTCCTACAATGAGCAGTTCTTC	CASGRTNSYNEQFF
TRBV7-2	NA	NA	TRBJ1-6	TGTGCCAGCAGCCAAGGTTATAATTCACCCCTCCACTTT	CASSQGYNSPLHF
TRBV6-6	NA	TRBD2	TRBJ2-2	TGTGCCAGCAGTTACTCGTTCGTAGCGGGTGGGGAGCTGTTTTTT	CASSYSFVAGGELFF
TRBV4-3	once	NA	TRBJ1-1	TGCGCCAGCAGCGCCCCGGAGGGGAACACTGAAGCTTTCTTT	CASSAPEGNTEAFF
TRBV6-5	NA	NA	TRBJ2-1	TGTGCCAGCAGTTACGGGGGGCCGAGCAATGAGCAGTTCTTC	CASSYGGPSNEQFF
TRBV4-3	NA	NA	TRBJ2-2	TGCGCCAGCAGCCAAGATTGGGGGGCCGGGGAGCTGTTTTTT	CASSQDWGAGELFF